These 27 T cell receptor beta chains were all obtained from the same sample, sequenced in a study of blood T cells in healthy people across ages. The second PCR ran roughly 7 to 11 cycles with a sample-barcoded 5' primer and J-beta primers. One entry per CDR3 protein results from TCRdb running MiXCR on the 5' RACE reads. The sample has 1.5 million to 2 million distinct CDR3 sequences; about 32% are singletons. Sequenced input: blood. The receptor source for this set is a woman aged 30 to 39 in good health.

The chain uses TRBV2 and TRBJ2-1, with 11 bases fitting TRBD1. The junction had 10 bases not matched to a gene; V was cut back by 5 bases and J by 4 bases. The CDR3 extends over 17 amino acids. Germline lookup yields CDR1 SNHLY and CDR2 FYNNEI. The CDR3 reads CASSRDRDRGFYNEQFF. The DNA for the CDR3 is TGTGCCAGCAGTCGGGACCGGGACAGGGGGTTTTACAATGAGCAGTTCTTC. The full variable domain, its missing parts supplied by reference TRBV2 and TRBJ2-1, is EPEVTQTPSHQVTQMGQEVILRCVPISNHLYFYWYRQILGQKVEFLVSFYNNEISEKSEIFDDQFSVERPDGSNFTLKIRSTKLEDSAMYFCASSRDRDRGFYNEQFFGPGTRLTVL.

The sample holds a few counts of this clonotype. V and J are TRBV7-8 and TRBJ2-7; D gene uncertain. Germline CDR1 is SGHVS and CDR2 is FQNEAQ. Trimming stripped 5 bases from V and 4 bases from J, with 12 bases between. This CDR3 is built from 13 residues. CDR3: CASSPRPRYEQYF. CDR3 sequence (DNA): TGTGCCAGCAGCCCCCGGCCTAGGTACGAGCAGTACTTC.

This chain connects TRBV28 to TRBJ2-6; D is unclear. Trimming took 0 bases from V and 0 from J, leaving 12 bases between them. The germline V gene has CDR1 MDHEN and CDR2 SYDVKM. This CDR3 region has 18 residues. CDR3 sequence (DNA): TGTGCCAGCAGTTTATGGGAACAAACCCGCTCTGGGGCCAACGTCCTGACTTTC. This encodes CASSLWEQTRSGANVLTF.

A few counts support this clonotype. The gene calls are TRBV10-3 and TRBJ2-3, with a tentative D call TRBD1 (5 bases). The germline V gene has CDR1 ENHRY and CDR2 SYGVKD. This CDR3 has 15 residues. With 6 bases removed from V and 2 bases from J, the gap between germline ends came to 15 bases. The CDR3 here is CAIRDDSYITDTQYF. The CDR3 nucleotides are TGTGCCATCAGGGATGACAGTTATATCACAGATACGCAGTATTTT.

This clonotype was counted only a few times. V gene TRBV7-2 combines with J gene TRBJ2-1; D gene unclear. Germline-derived CDR1 and CDR2 are SGHTA and FQGNSA. The CDR3 contains 15 residues. Trimming took 5 bases from V and 6 from J, leaving 17 bases between them. In DNA form, the CDR3 reads TGTGCCAGCAGCCCTTCGGCGAAACGTACCAATGAGCAGTTCTTC. As protein: CASSPSAKRTNEQFF.

The chain recombines TRBV21-1 with TRBJ1-5. TRBV21-1 is a documented pseudogene. This CDR3 region has 16 residues. The CDR3 here is CASSTDTGPYNQPQHF. The DNA for the CDR3 is TGTGCCAGCAGCACCGATACAGGGCCCTACAATCAGCCCCAGCATTTT.

The chain joins TRBV27 to TRBJ2-5; TRBD1 agrees at 10 bases. Germline CDR1 is MNHEY and CDR2 is SMNVEV (reference sequence). This CDR3 contains 14 residues. Losses at the gene ends were 6 bases for V and 11 bases for J; bases not matched to a gene: 12. The CDR3 DNA reads TGTGCCAGCAGAGGACAGGGGGAATTGGGTGAGCAGTACTTC. Its translation is CASRGQGELGEQYF.

On this clonotype itself: A read error may explain this, as a much larger clone is one base away. The chain couples TRBV29-1 to TRBJ2-5, with D possibly matching TRBD1 (6 bases). With the DNA end fitting TRBJ2-1 better, the J assignment may be wrong. The germline gives CDR1 SQVTM, CDR2 ANQGSEA. This CDR3 region has 12 residues. CDR3 DNA sequence: TGCAGCGTTGAGGACAGACAAGAGACCCAGTTCTTC. The encoded protein is CSVEDRQETQFF.

This chain uses TRBV28 with TRBJ1-1; D might be TRBD1 (5 bases). Germline lookup yields CDR1 MDHEN and CDR2 SYDVKM. The germline V and J ends were trimmed by 6 bases and 7 bases, with 21 bases remaining between them. The CDR3 length is 15 residues. DNA of the CDR3: TGTGCCAGCAGCCCCTACTTAGGGGCCGGGGTTGAAGCTTTCTTT. It specifies CASSPYLGAGVEAFF.

The sample holds a few counts of this clonotype. The V call is TRBV4-2, the J call TRBJ1-6; D is unresolved. Germline V gives CDR1 LGHNA, CDR2 YNFKEQ. This CDR3 is 14 amino acids long. The V and J ends lost 1 base and 9 bases respectively, with 10 bases between them. CDR3 region: CASSQGSKGSPLHF. CDR3 nucleotides: TGTGCCAGCAGCCAAGGATCTAAAGGTTCACCCCTCCACTTT.

Ten or more counts support this clonotype. The chain carries TRBV6-6 and TRBJ2-6; D unresolved. This CDR3 spans 15 amino acids. Germline values: CDR1 MNHNY, CDR2 SVGAGI (reference sequence). V was trimmed by 8 bases and J by 2 bases, leaving 13 bases between them. In nucleotides, the CDR3 is TGTGCCAGCCAAAGCCCAGAACCTGGGGCCAACGTCCTGACTTTC. Amino acids: CASQSPEPGANVLTF.

This clonotype turned up a few times. The chain employs TRBV6-1 and TRBJ2-7; TRBD2 matches 8 bases. Germline V lookup: CDR1 MNHNS, CDR2 SASEGT. V shed 7 bases and J 0 bases; nucleotides not matched to a gene: 5. The CDR3 sequence is 14 residues long. CDR3 protein: CASMREVSSYEQYF. For the CDR3, the DNA is TGTGCCAGCATGCGGGAGGTTTCCTCCTACGAGCAGTACTTC.

V and J are TRBV20-1 and TRBJ2-7, with TRBD2 as a possible D gene (5 bases). This CDR3 is built from 16 residues. Per germline, CDR1 DFQATT and CDR2 SNEGSKA (reference sequence). V lost 0 bases, J lost 2 bases, and 17 bases lay in between. The DNA for the CDR3 is TGCAGTGCTAGAGATAGAGGGCTAGTCCTCACCTACGAGCAGTACTTC. Encoded protein: CSARDRGLVLTYEQYF.

This clonotype has only a few counts. V gene TRBV4-1 combines with J gene TRBJ2-6, with 9 positions matching TRBD2. J lost 1 base, V lost 1 base, and 8 bases had no gene match. Per the germline V gene, CDR1 is MGHRA and CDR2 is YSYEKL. The CDR3 is 19 amino acids. The DNA of the CDR3 is TGCGCCAGCAGCCAAGGCGCGGGGGGGTTAACTTCTGGGGCCAACGTCCTGACTTTC. Protein product: CASSQGAGGLTSGANVLTF.

This clonotype showed up just a few times. The chain recombines TRBV4-1 with TRBJ2-7; a weak D match, TRBD1 (6 bases). Trimming cost V 3 bases and J 5 bases, with 14 bases left between them. There are 14 residues in the CDR3. The V gene's germline CDR1 is MGHRA and CDR2 YSYEKL. The CDR3 DNA follows: TGCGCCAGCAGCCACCTATACAGGGTCCACGAGCAGTACTTC. Translation: CASSHLYRVHEQYF.

The chain joins TRBV5-1 to TRBJ2-1, with TRBD2 identical over 13 bases. Trimming took 4 bases from V and 2 from J; bases not matched to a gene: 9. This CDR3 region has 18 residues. Germline V gene lookup returns CDR1 SGHRS and CDR2 YFSETQ. The CDR3 region is CASSLGLAGEPTYNEQFF. In DNA form, the CDR3 reads TGCGCCAGCAGCCTTGGACTAGCGGGGGAGCCAACCTACAATGAGCAGTTCTTC.

This clonotype has a handful of counts. The CDR3 loop is CSASRDSDQPQHF. The CDR3 nucleotides are TGCAGTGCTTCCCGGGACTCGGATCAGCCCCAGCATTTT. The chain uses TRBV20-1 and TRBJ1-5, with D possibly being TRBD1 (5 bases). V was clipped by 5 bases and J by 5 bases, with 13 bases between them. The CDR3 runs 13 residues. CDR1 DFQATT and CDR2 SNEGSKA come from the germline V gene (reference sequence).

In this sample, this clonotype turned up a few times. V is TRBV28 and J is TRBJ1-5; 7 bases line up with TRBD1. Germline V gene sequence: CDR1 MDHEN, CDR2 SYDVKM. Trimming removed 5 bases from V and 7 bases from J; junction bases left unmatched: 11. The length of the CDR3 is 15 residues. The CDR3 sequence: CASSLPGGGGQPQHF. The CDR3 region has the DNA TGTGCCAGCAGTCTCCCCGGAGGGGGCGGACAGCCCCAGCATTTT. The variable domain in full, completed from reference TRBV28 and TRBJ1-5, reads DVKVTQSSRYLVKRTGEKVFLECVQDMDHENMFWYRQDPGLGLRLIYFSYDVKMKEKGDIPEGYSVSREKKERFSLILESASTNQTSMYLCASSLPGGGGQPQHFGDGTRLSIL.

This chain joins TRBV15 and TRBJ2-3; possible D gene TRBD1, 5 bases. Germline CDR1 LNHNV, CDR2 YYDKDF (reference sequence). The V and J ends lost 4 bases and 3 bases respectively, with 8 bases between them. This CDR3 has 13 residues. The chain's CDR3 is CATSIAGTDTQYF. CDR3 bases: TGTGCCACCAGCATAGCAGGGACAGATACGCAGTATTTT.

This chain joins TRBV6-6 and TRBJ2-7; no reliable D call. TRBJ2-5 matches the DNA end more closely, so the J call is doubtful. Germline V CDR1 and CDR2: MNHNY, SVGAGI (reference sequence). This CDR3 comprises 14 residues. This chain's CDR3 is CASSYPEEVETQYF. CDR3 bases: TGTGCCAGCAGTTACCCAGAAGAAGTGGAGACCCAGTACTTC.

This clonotype was counted between two and nine times. The chain has TRBV7-9 and TRBJ2-1; D is undetermined. Germline loops: CDR1 SEHNR, CDR2 FQNEAQ (reference sequence). The CDR3 covers 14 residues. The V and J ends lost 0 bases and 8 bases respectively, with 11 bases between them. DNA of the CDR3: TGTGCCAGCAGCTTAGCTTCCGTAGGCGATGAGCAGTTCTTC. It yields the protein CASSLASVGDEQFF.

This clonotype showed up just a few times. The rearrangement links TRBV9 to TRBJ2-3; 9 bases agree with TRBD1. V dropped 8 bases and J dropped 2; count of bases not matched to a gene: 3. Germline V gene data show CDR1 as SGDLS and CDR2 as YYNGEE. CDR3 size: 13 residues. CDR3 loop: CASGTGHTDTQYF. CDR3 in DNA: TGTGCCAGTGGGACAGGGCACACAGATACGCAGTATTTT.

This clonotype was seen a handful of times. This chain joins TRBV10-3 and TRBJ2-1; 13 bases line up with TRBD2. This CDR3 is 17 amino acids long. Germline CDR1 and CDR2: ENHRY and SYGVKD. V lost 6 bases, J lost 6 bases, and 11 bases stayed unmatched. In DNA form, the CDR3 reads TGTGCCATCAGGACTAGCGGGGGGCCAAACATTGGCAATGAGCAGTTCTTC. Translating gives CAIRTSGGPNIGNEQFF.

This clonotype was detected only a few times. Relative to the germline gene, one junction end is altered; a read error may explain this. This sequence joins TRBV3-1 and TRBJ2-6; the D call may be TRBD1 or TRBD2 (5 bases each). The CDR3 loop spans 17 amino acids. Germline CDR1 LGHDT, CDR2 YNNKEL (reference sequence). CDR3 nucleotides: TGTGCCAGCAGCCCTCCGTTTGCAGGGCGAGGGGCCAACGTCCGGACTTTC. This translates into CASSPPFAGRGANVRTF.

This clonotype was detected only a few times. The genes are TRBV25-1 and TRBJ2-2; 15 bases are a match to TRBD2. Germline V gives CDR1 MGHDK, CDR2 SYGVNS. The CDR3 has 17 amino acids. V lost 5 bases, J lost 5 bases, and 6 bases stayed unmatched. The chain's CDR3 is CASSPSGLAGGTGELFF. The CDR3 DNA follows: TGTGCCAGCAGTCCCTCGGGACTAGCGGGGGGTACCGGGGAGCTGTTTTTT.

The genes are TRBV5-1 and TRBJ1-5; the D is unclear. Trimming took 0 bases from V and 7 from J, leaving 8 bases between them. The germline gives CDR1 SGHRS, CDR2 YFSETQ. There are 13 residues in the CDR3. This chain's CDR3 is CASSLEPLQPQHF. CDR3 coding DNA: TGCGCCAGCAGCTTGGAACCCTTACAGCCCCAGCATTTT. The complete variable domain, with remaining parts taken from reference TRBV5-1 and TRBJ1-5, reads KAGVTQTPRYLIKTRGQQVTLSCSPISGHRSVSWYQQTPGQGLQFLFEYFSETQRNKGNFPGRFSGRQFSNSRSEMNVSTLELGDSALYLCASSLEPLQPQHFGDGTRLSIL.

To note about this clonotype: The junction shows a germline mismatch at one end, possibly a read error. V gene TRBV29-1 combines with J gene TRBJ2-1; D is ambiguous. Per germline, CDR1 SQVTM and CDR2 ANQGSEA. This CDR3 has 15 residues. In DNA, the CDR3 is TGCAGCGTTGAAGGAGGTCAGACCGCCTACAATAAGCAGTTCTTC. Amino acid sequence: CSVEGGQTAYNKQFF.